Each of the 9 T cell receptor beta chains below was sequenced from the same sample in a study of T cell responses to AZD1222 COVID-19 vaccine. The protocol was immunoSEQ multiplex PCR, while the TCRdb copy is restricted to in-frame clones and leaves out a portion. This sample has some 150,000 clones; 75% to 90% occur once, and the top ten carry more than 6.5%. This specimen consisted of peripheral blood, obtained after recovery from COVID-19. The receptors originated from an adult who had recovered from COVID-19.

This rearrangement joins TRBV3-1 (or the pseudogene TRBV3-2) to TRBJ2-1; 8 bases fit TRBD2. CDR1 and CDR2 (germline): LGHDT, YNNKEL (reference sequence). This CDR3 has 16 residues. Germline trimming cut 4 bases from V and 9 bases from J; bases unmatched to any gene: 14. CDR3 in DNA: TGTGCCAGCAGCCCCCGAGTCCCAGCGGGAGTCGGTGAGCAGTTCTTC. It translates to CASSPRVPAGVGEQFF.

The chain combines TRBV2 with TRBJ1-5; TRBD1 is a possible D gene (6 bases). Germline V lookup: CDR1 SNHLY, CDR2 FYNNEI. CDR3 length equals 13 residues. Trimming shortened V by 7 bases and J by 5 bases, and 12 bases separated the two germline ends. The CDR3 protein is CASNPQGYQPQHF. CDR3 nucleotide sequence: TGTGCCAGCAACCCACAGGGTTATCAGCCCCAGCATTTT.

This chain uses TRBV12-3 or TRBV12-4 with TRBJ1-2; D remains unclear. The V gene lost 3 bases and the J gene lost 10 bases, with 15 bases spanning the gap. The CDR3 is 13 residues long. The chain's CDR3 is CASSFTGTRDYTF. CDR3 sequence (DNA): TGTGCCAGCAGTTTCACGGGCACTCGCGACTACACCTTC.

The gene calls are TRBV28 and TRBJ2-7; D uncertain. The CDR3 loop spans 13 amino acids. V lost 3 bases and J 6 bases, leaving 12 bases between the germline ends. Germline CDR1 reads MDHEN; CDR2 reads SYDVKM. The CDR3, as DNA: TGTGCCAGCAGTTTCCCAGCCTCTACCGAGCAGTACTTC. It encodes CASSFPASTEQYF.

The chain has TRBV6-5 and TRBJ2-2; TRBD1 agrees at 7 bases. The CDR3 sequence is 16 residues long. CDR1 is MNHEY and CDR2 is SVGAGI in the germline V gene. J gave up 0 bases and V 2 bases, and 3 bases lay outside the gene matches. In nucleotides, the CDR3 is TGTGCCAGCAGTTACCAGACAGGGTCGAACACCGGGGAGCTGTTTTTT. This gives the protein CASSYQTGSNTGELFF.

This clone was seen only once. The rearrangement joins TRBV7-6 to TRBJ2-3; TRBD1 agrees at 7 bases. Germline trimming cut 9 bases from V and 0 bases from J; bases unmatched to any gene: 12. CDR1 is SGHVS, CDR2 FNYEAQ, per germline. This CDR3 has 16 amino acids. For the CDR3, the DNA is TGTGCCAGTAGGGGTTATACGGGACAGAGCACAGATACGCAGTATTTT. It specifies CASRGYTGQSTDTQYF.

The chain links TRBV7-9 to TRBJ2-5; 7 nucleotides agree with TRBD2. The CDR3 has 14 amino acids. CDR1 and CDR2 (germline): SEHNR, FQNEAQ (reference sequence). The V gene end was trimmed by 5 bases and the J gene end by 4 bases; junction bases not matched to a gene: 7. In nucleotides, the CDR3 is TGTGCCAGCAGCCCCGGACTAGTACGAGAGACCCAGTACTTC. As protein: CASSPGLVRETQYF. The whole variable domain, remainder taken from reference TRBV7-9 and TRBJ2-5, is DTGVSQNPRHKITKRGQNVTFRCDPISEHNRLYWYRQTLGQGPEFLTYFQNEAQLEKSRLLSDRFSAERPKGSFSTLEIQRTEQGDSAMYLCASSPGLVRETQYFGPGTRLLVL.

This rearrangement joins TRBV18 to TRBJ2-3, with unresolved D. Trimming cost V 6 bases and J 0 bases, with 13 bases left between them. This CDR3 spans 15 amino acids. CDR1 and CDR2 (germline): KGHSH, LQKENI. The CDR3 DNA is TGTGCCAGCTCGCGCCGAGTTTCTAGCACAGATACGCAGTATTTT. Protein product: CASSRRVSSTDTQYF. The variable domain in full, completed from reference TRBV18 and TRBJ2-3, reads NAGVMQNPRHLVRRRGQEARLRCSPMKGHSHVYWYRQLPEEGLKFMVYLQKENIIDESGMPKERFSAEFPKEGPSILRIQQVVRGDSAAYFCASSRRVSSTDTQYFGPGTRLTVL.

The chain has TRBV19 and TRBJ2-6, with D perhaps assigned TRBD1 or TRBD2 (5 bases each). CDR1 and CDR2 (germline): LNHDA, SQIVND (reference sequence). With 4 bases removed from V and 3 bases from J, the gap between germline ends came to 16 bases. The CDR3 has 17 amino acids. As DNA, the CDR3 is TGTGCCAGTAGTACCAAAGGGGCCGCGGGTGGGGCCAACGTCCTGACTTTC. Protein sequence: CASSTKGAAGGANVLTF.